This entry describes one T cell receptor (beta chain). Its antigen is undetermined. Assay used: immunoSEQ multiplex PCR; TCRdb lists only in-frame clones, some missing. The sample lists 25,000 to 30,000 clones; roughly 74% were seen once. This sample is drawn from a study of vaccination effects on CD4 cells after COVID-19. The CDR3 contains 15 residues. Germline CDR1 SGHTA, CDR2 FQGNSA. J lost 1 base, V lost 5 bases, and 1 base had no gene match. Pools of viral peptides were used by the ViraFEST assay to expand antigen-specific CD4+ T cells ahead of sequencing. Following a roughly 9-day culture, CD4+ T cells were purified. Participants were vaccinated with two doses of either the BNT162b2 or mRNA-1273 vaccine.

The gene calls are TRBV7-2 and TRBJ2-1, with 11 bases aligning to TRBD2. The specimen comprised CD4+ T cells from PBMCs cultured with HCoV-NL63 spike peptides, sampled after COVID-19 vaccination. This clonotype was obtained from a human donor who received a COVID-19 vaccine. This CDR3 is CASSGLAGSYNEQFF. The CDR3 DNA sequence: TGTGCCAGCAGCGGACTAGCGGGTTCCTACAATGAGCAGTTCTTC. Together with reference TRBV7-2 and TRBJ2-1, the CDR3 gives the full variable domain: GAGVSQSPSNKVTEKGKDVELRCDPISGHTALYWYRQSLGQGLEFLIYFQGNSAPDKSGLPSDRFSAERTGGSVSTLTIQRTQQEDSAVYLCASSGLAGSYNEQFFGPGTRLTVL.